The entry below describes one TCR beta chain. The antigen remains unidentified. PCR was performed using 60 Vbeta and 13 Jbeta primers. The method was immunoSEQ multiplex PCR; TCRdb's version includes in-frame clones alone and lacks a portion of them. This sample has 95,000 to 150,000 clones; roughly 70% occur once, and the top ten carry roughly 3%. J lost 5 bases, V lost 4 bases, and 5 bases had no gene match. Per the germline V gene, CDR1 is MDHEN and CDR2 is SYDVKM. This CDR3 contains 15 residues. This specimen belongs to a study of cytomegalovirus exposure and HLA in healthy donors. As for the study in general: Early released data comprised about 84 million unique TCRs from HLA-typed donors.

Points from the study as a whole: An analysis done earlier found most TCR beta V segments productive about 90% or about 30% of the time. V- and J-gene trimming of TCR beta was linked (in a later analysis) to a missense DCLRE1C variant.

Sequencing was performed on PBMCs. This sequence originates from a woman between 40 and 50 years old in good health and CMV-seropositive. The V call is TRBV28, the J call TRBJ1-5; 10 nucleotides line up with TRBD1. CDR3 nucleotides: TGTGCCAGCAGTTACGCGACAGGGGGCCATCAGCCCCAGCATTTT. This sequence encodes CASSYATGGHQPQHF.